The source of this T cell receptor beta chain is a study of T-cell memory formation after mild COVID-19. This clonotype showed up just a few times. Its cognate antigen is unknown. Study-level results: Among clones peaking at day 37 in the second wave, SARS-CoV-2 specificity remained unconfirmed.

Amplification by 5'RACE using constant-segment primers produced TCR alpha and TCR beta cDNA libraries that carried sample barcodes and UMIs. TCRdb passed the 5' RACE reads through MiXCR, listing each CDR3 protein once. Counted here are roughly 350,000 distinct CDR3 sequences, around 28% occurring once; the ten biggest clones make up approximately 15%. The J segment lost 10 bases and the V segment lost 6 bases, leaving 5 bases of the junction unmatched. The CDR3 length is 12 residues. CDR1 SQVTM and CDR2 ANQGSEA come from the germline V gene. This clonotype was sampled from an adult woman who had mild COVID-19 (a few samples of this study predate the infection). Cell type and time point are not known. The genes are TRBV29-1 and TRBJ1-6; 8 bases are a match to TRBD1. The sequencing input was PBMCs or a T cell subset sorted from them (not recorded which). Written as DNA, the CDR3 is TGCAGCGTAGGACAGGGAGACTCACCCCTCCACTTT. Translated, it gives CSVGQGDSPLHF.